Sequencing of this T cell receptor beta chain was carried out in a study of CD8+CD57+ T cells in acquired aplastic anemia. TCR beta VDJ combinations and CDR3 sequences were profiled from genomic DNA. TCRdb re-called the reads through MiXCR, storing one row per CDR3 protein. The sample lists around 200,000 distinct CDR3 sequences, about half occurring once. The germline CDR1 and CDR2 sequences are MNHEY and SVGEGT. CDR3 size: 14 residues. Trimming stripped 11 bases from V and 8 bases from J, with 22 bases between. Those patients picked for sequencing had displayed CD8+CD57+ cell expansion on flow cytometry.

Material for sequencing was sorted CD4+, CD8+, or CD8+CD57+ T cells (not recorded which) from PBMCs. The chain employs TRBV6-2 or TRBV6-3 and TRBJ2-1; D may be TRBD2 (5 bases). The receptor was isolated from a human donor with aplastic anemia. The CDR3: CAVSGWAVVDEQFF. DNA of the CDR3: TGTGCCGTCTCGGGGTGGGCCGTTGTCGATGAGCAGTTCTTC.